This T cell receptor beta chain was documented in a study of early T cells in non-severe SARS-CoV-2 infection. Of note for this clonotype: Its matching antigen is unknown.

Study-level findings and limits: Matching with VDJdb favored anti-spike CD8 responses (missing private and CD4 specificities).

Researchers tagged individual cDNA molecules with unique molecular identifiers. TCRdb re-derived calls from the 5' RACE reads in MiXCR, one entry per CDR3 protein. The sample lists 90,000 to 130,000 distinct CDR3 sequences, 10% to 15% occurring once. After removal of 0 bases from V and 4 bases from J, the junction contained 4 bases not matched to a gene. Germline CDR1 reads SNHLY; CDR2 reads FYNNEI. This CDR3 comprises 15 residues. This chain links TRBV2 with TRBJ1-2; 8 nucleotides agree with TRBD1. The source is an adult who was a healthcare worker with PCR-confirmed SARS-CoV-2 infection or an uninfected control (not recorded which). Specimen: whole blood, collected at baseline. The CDR3 DNA sequence: TGTGCCAGCAGTGAAGCGAGTGACAGGGGCTATGGCTACACCTTC. It yields the protein CASSEASDRGYGYTF.